This T cell receptor beta chain stems from a study of T cells after yellow fever vaccination. This clonotype occurred a few times. What it binds is unknown. Study-wide results and limits: After the booster, over 95% of CD4 and roughly nine tenths of CD8 primary-response clones were re-detected. The secondary response showed a weaker magnitude and a faster peak, day 5 versus 15.

Synthesis of TCR cDNA relied on 5'RACE template switching, which attached a universal primer site and UMIs. Each CDR3 protein gets one entry after TCRdb re-called the 5' RACE reads with MiXCR. The sample has 200,000 or so distinct CDR3 sequences, 6.5% to 7.5% seen once; the top ten hold 0.8% to 1.2%. Losses at the gene ends were 7 bases for V and 5 bases for J; bases not matched to a gene: 6. This CDR3 has 13 amino acids. Germline-derived CDR1 and CDR2 are LNHDA and SQIVND (reference sequence). The source material was CD4+ T cells sorted from PBMCs, sampled on the day of the yellow fever booster vaccination. The origin of this receptor is a man aged 25-45 years who received the YFV17D yellow fever vaccine. The chain combines TRBV19 with TRBJ2-5, with 8 bases matching TRBD1. CDR3 nucleotide sequence: TGTGCCAGTAACCAACAGGGGGTGGAGACCCAGTACTTC. Translation gives CASNQQGVETQYF.